These 28 T cell receptor beta chains share one sample of origin, sequenced in a study of CD8+ T cells in alopecia areata. Treatment indicated: oral pan-JAK inhibitor, 5-10 mg twice daily. cDNA serving as the sequencing template came from extracted, reverse transcribed RNA. Using immunoSEQ multiplex PCR, the repertoire was profiled, and TCRdb retains in-frame clones only, with some absent. Found here are 79,000 or so clones, around 65% of them singletons; the top ten hold around 22%. The material sequenced was CD8+ T cells sorted from blood, taken at week 24, from a patient treated with tofacitinib. The receptors derive from a human donor with alopecia areata.

The chain recombines TRBV9 with TRBJ2-1; 7 nucleotides agree with TRBD2. The CDR3 is made up of 16 amino acids. Germline CDR1 reads SGDLS; CDR2 reads YYNGEE. V shed 0 bases and J 2 bases; nucleotides not matched to a gene: 5. The CDR3 is CASSVELGLAYNEQFF. CDR3 sequence (DNA): TGTGCCAGCAGCGTAGAGTTAGGACTAGCCTACAATGAGCAGTTCTTC.

This clone came up a few times. The chain has TRBV5-5 and TRBJ2-1, with 11 positions matching TRBD2. J gave up 2 bases and V 4 bases, and 5 bases lay outside the gene matches. Germline CDR1 and CDR2: SGHKS and YYEKEE (reference sequence). The CDR3 is 16 residues long. The CDR3 DNA reads as TGTGCCAGCAGCCAAGATAGCGGGGGGGCCTACAATGAGCAGTTCTTC. It is translated as CASSQDSGGAYNEQFF.

The CDR3: CASSQDLVLSPDTQYF. In DNA, the CDR3 is TGCGCCAGCAGCCAAGATCTGGTCCTTTCCCCCGATACGCAGTATTTT. The chain combines TRBV4-3 with TRBJ2-3; D gene uncertain. The CDR3 runs to 16 residues. V lost 0 bases to trimming and J lost 6 bases, with 16 bases between them. Germline assignment: CDR1 LGHNA and CDR2 YSLEER.

This clone was detected ten times or more. V and J are TRBV14 and TRBJ1-4, with D uncertain. Germline-derived CDR1 and CDR2 are SGHDN and FVKESK. The V gene lost 2 bases and the J gene lost 10 bases, with 8 bases spanning the gap. The CDR3 totals 12 residues. The CDR3 sequence: CASSQTFSKLFF. CDR3 sequence (DNA): TGTGCCAGCAGCCAAACGTTTTCAAAACTGTTTTTT.

The chain is built from TRBV5-6 and TRBJ2-1; D remains ambiguous. V lost 1 base and J 3 bases, leaving 8 bases between the germline ends. The CDR3 is made up of 14 amino acids. From germline, CDR1 is SGHDT and CDR2 YYEEEE. The CDR3 here is CASSLNPSYNEQFF. The DNA of the CDR3 is TGTGCCAGCAGCTTGAACCCCAGCTACAATGAGCAGTTCTTC.

CDR3: CATRDQTGEETQYF. Here the CDR3 DNA reads TGTGCCACCAGAGATCAAACAGGGGAAGAGACCCAGTACTTC. This chain joins TRBV15 and TRBJ2-5, with 7 nucleotides matching TRBD1. Per germline, CDR1 LNHNV and CDR2 YYDKDF (reference sequence). This CDR3 is built from 14 residues. Losses at the gene ends were 6 bases for V and 3 bases for J; bases not matched to a gene: 7.

The chain uses TRBV4-3 and TRBJ2-2; D is perhaps TRBD2 (5 bases). The CDR3 is 16 amino acids. Germline V gives CDR1 LGHNA, CDR2 YSLEER. V lost 0 bases and J 6 bases, leaving 14 bases between the germline ends. CDR3: CASSQDRGPTPGELFF. As DNA, the CDR3 is TGCGCCAGCAGCCAAGATCGGGGTCCGACTCCCGGGGAGCTGTTTTTT.

The V and J genes are TRBV13 and TRBJ2-7; 7 nucleotides align to TRBD2. This CDR3 has 17 residues. Germline V gene data show CDR1 as PRHDT and CDR2 as FYEKMQ (reference sequence). With 5 bases clipped from V and 3 bases from J, the junction kept 16 bases outside the gene matches. The CDR3 sequence: CASSPGEGRLNGYEQYF. CDR3 bases: TGTGCCAGCAGCCCCGGGGAGGGGAGGTTGAATGGCTACGAGCAGTACTTC.

This chain joins TRBV29-1 and TRBJ2-7; 7 nucleotides align to TRBD1. The ends lost 4 bases at V and 6 bases at J; junction bases unmatched: 6. Germline values: CDR1 SQVTM, CDR2 ANQGSEA. The CDR3 sequence is 12 residues long. The CDR3, as DNA: TGCAGCGTTGTAGCGTCAGGGGGCGAGCAGTACTTC. Amino acid sequence: CSVVASGGEQYF.

DNA of the CDR3: TGTGCCAGCAGCGTAGAGGGGGGGCTGTCGGATGAAAAACTGTTTTTT. This gives the protein CASSVEGGLSDEKLFF. This chain uses TRBV9 with TRBJ1-4; possibly TRBD1 for D (6 bases). Trimming stripped 0 bases from V and 6 bases from J, with 15 bases between. This CDR3 has 16 residues. Germline CDR1 reads SGDLS; CDR2 reads YYNGEE.

The chain employs TRBV9 and TRBJ1-2; D not certain. The CDR3 is made up of 16 amino acids. Germline CDR1 is SGDLS and CDR2 is YYNGEE. Trimming shortened V by 3 bases and J by 4 bases, and 19 bases separated the two germline ends. CDR3: CASSGPRIENLYGYTF. The CDR3 bases are TGTGCCAGCAGCGGACCCAGGATCGAAAACCTCTATGGCTACACCTTC.

The V gene is TRBV19, the J gene TRBJ2-1; D is uncertain. Germline CDR1 and CDR2: LNHDA and SQIVND (reference sequence). The CDR3 totals 14 residues. The V end lost 3 bases, the J end lost 0 bases, and 6 bases lay between the germline ends. In DNA, the CDR3 is TGTGCCAGTAGTATGGAAAGCTCCTACAATGAGCAGTTCTTC. It yields the protein CASSMESSYNEQFF.

This chain connects TRBV7-9 to TRBJ2-7; TRBD1 matches at 7 bases. CDR3 size: 15 residues. Germline V gives CDR1 SEHNR, CDR2 FQNEAQ (reference sequence). V lost 4 bases to trimming and J lost 10 bases; unmatched junction nucleotides: 16. CDR3 amino acids: CASSSLVGQVLSQYF. CDR3 DNA: TGTGCCAGCAGCTCCCTGGTTGGACAGGTCCTTTCACAGTACTTC.

The rearrangement uses TRBV19 and TRBJ2-3; 7 nucleotides agree with TRBD1. This CDR3 is built from 15 residues. Germline-derived CDR1 and CDR2 are LNHDA and SQIVND (reference sequence). J gave up 3 bases and V 3 bases, and 6 bases lay outside the gene matches. The CDR3 region is CASSIIGTVTDTQYF. The CDR3, as DNA: TGTGCCAGTAGTATTATCGGGACAGTTACAGATACGCAGTATTTT. Full variable domain (outside the CDR3, taken from reference TRBV19 and TRBJ2-3): DGGITQSPKYLFRKEGQNVTLSCEQNLNHDAMYWYRQDPGQGLRLIYYSQIVNDFQKGDIAEGYSVSREKKESFPLTVTSAQKNPTAFYLCASSIIGTVTDTQYFGPGTRLTVL.

CDR3 DNA: TGCAGCGTTGGGAGGACAGACTACGAGCAGTACTTC. As protein: CSVGRTDYEQYF. The chain is built from TRBV29-1 and TRBJ2-7; D perhaps matches TRBD1 (6 bases). Germline CDR1 reads SQVTM; CDR2 reads ANQGSEA. The CDR3 is 12 amino acids. V shed 4 bases and J shed 3 bases, with 10 bases lying between them.

CDR3 sequence reads: CASSQLVQDAGELFF. In DNA, the CDR3 is TGCGCCAGCAGCCAACTGGTCCAGGACGCCGGGGAGCTGTTTTTT. This sequence joins TRBV4-3 and TRBJ2-2, with D unclear. Germline V gives CDR1 LGHNA, CDR2 YSLEER. The CDR3 contains 15 residues. Trimming shortened V by 2 bases and J by 6 bases, and 13 bases separated the two germline ends.

This clone was found a few times. This chain connects TRBV9 to TRBJ2-5, with D maybe TRBD2 (6 bases). V was pared by 0 bases and J by 1 base, with 16 bases between. CDR1 and CDR2 from the germline V gene are SGDLS and YYNGEE. The CDR3 spans 17 residues. CDR3 nucleotides: TGTGCCAGCAGCGTAGGTGAGGACGGGAGAGTCCAAGAGACCCAGTACTTC. It codes for CASSVGEDGRVQETQYF.

This sequence joins TRBV7-9 and TRBJ2-5; TRBD1 aligns across 9 bases. Trimming took 4 bases from V and 5 from J; bases not matched to a gene: 8. In germline, CDR1 is SEHNR, CDR2 FQNEAQ (reference sequence). There are 15 residues in the CDR3. The CDR3 here is CASSSEAGQGETQYF. The CDR3 DNA is TGTGCCAGCAGCTCCGAAGCCGGACAGGGGGAGACCCAGTACTTC. Complete variable domain (other parts from reference TRBV7-9 and TRBJ2-5): DTGVSQNPRHKITKRGQNVTFRCDPISEHNRLYWYRQTLGQGPEFLTYFQNEAQLEKSRLLSDRFSAERPKGSFSTLEIQRTEQGDSAMYLCASSSEAGQGETQYFGPGTRLLVL.

This chain uses TRBV28 with TRBJ1-1, with 8 nucleotides matching TRBD1. Germline V gene lookup returns CDR1 MDHEN and CDR2 SYDVKM. V dropped 6 bases and J dropped 4; count of bases not matched to a gene: 7. This CDR3 comprises 14 residues. This CDR3 is CASSALTGGTEAFF. The DNA of the CDR3 is TGTGCCAGCAGCGCTTTAACAGGGGGCACTGAAGCTTTCTTT.

V and J are TRBV29-1 and TRBJ1-1; possible D gene TRBD1, 5 bases. The V gene lost 6 bases and the J gene lost 7 bases, with 9 bases spanning the gap. The germline V gene has CDR1 SQVTM and CDR2 ANQGSEA. The CDR3 contains 10 residues. CDR3 in amino acids: CSVYQGEAFF. The CDR3 region has the DNA TGCAGCGTGTACCAGGGTGAAGCTTTCTTT. The full variable domain, with the rest looked up from reference TRBV29-1 and TRBJ1-1, is SAVISQKPSRDICQRGTSLTIQCQVDSQVTMMFWYRQQPGQSLTLIATANQGSEATYESGFVIDKFPISRPNLTFSTLTVSNMSPEDSSIYLCSVYQGEAFFGQGTRLTVV.

The chain employs TRBV7-9 and TRBJ1-1; TRBD1 matches at 9 bases. The CDR3 has 16 amino acids. With V trimmed by 5 bases and J by 2 bases, 9 bases remained unmatched. Germline V gives CDR1 SEHNR, CDR2 FQNEAQ (reference sequence). The CDR3 sequence: CASSPQMGQGNTEAFF. Written as DNA, the CDR3 is TGTGCCAGCAGCCCCCAAATGGGACAGGGTAACACTGAAGCTTTCTTT. The full variable domain, completed using reference TRBV7-9 and TRBJ1-1, is DTGVSQNPRHKITKRGQNVTFRCDPISEHNRLYWYRQTLGQGPEFLTYFQNEAQLEKSRLLSDRFSAERPKGSFSTLEIQRTEQGDSAMYLCASSPQMGQGNTEAFFGQGTRLTVV.

J is TRBJ2-1 and V is TRBV9; D is possibly TRBD2 (6 bases). Germline lookup yields CDR1 SGDLS and CDR2 YYNGEE. V lost 4 bases to trimming and J lost 9 bases, with 11 bases between them. The CDR3 is made up of 12 amino acids. The CDR3 DNA reads as TGTGCCAGCAGCCCCACTAGCTCTGAGCAGTTCTTC. Translation gives CASSPTSSEQFF.

The chain uses TRBV10-3 and TRBJ2-5; TRBD2 matches at 14 bases. Germline values: CDR1 ENHRY, CDR2 SYGVKD. CDR3 length: 15 residues. The J segment lost 1 base and the V segment lost 11 bases, leaving 6 bases of the junction unmatched. The CDR3 bases are TGTGCCGCCGGGACTAGCGGGGGCCCCCAAGAGACCCAGTACTTC. This gives the protein CAAGTSGGPQETQYF.

The gene calls are TRBV4-1 and TRBJ2-7, with TRBD2 as a possible D gene (6 bases). Germline CDR1 MGHRA, CDR2 YSYEKL. The V end lost 1 base, the J end lost 7 bases, and 11 bases lay between the germline ends. The CDR3 contains 13 residues. The CDR3 sequence is CASSQGLGREQYF. The CDR3 DNA sequence: TGCGCCAGCAGCCAAGGGTTAGGGAGGGAGCAGTACTTC.

J is TRBJ2-2 and V is TRBV30; D is possibly TRBD1 or TRBD2 (5 bases each). The CDR3 has 14 amino acids. The ends were cut back, 2 bases at V and 0 bases at J, with 7 bases in the middle. The V gene's germline CDR1 is GTSNPN and CDR2 SVGIG (reference sequence). CDR3 residues: CAWSWGTNTGELFF. Here the CDR3 DNA reads TGTGCCTGGAGTTGGGGGACGAACACCGGGGAGCTGTTTTTT.

This clone was seen a few times. V and J are TRBV27 and TRBJ2-7, with 9 bases lining up with TRBD2. This CDR3 contains 16 residues. Germline V CDR1 and CDR2: MNHEY, SMNVEV (reference sequence). Trimming at V came to 0 bases and at J to 3 bases, leaving 6 bases not matched to a gene. CDR3 protein: CASSLSGGRAFYEQYF. CDR3 bases: TGTGCCAGCAGTTTATCGGGCGGGAGGGCCTTCTACGAGCAGTACTTC.

The DNA of the CDR3 is TGTGCCAGTAGTATCACTAGCGGTTACAATGAGCAGTTCTTC. It encodes CASSITSGYNEQFF. The V gene is TRBV19, the J gene TRBJ2-1; 8 nucleotides agree with TRBD2. This CDR3 comprises 14 residues. Trimming at V came to 3 bases and at J to 4 bases, leaving 2 bases not matched to a gene. CDR1 is LNHDA and CDR2 is SQIVND in the germline V gene (reference sequence).

The CDR3 is CASSPLGQGYYTDTQYF. As DNA, the CDR3 is TGTGCCAGCAGTCCCCTGGGACAGGGGTACTACACAGATACGCAGTATTTT. The chain uses TRBV28 and TRBJ2-3, with TRBD1 matching over 10 bases. This CDR3 has 17 amino acids. Germline-derived CDR1 and CDR2 are MDHEN and SYDVKM. The junction had 10 bases not matched to a gene; V was cut back by 5 bases and J by 2 bases.